This T cell receptor beta chain comes out of a study of cytomegalovirus exposure and HLA in healthy donors (dated 2017 in TCRdb). With regard to the full study: The 666 repertoires of the first cohort and the roughly 110 validation repertoires were produced on the same platform, according to a later analysis. The aim of the study was to test whether cataloging public T cell receptors could identify signatures of past pathogen exposure. Along with the approximately 650-subject first cohort, a separate validation cohort of over a hundred different subjects was used. The study combined high-throughput TCR immunosequencing, statistical association of individual TCRs with disease status, and machine learning to predict cytomegalovirus infection status. The research as a whole found: The classifier was reported to diagnose cytomegalovirus status with high specificity and sensitivity in both the original cohort and the validation cohort. In the study, some 160 TCR beta chains were listed as associated with cytomegalovirus. Of the cluster scores, 90% to 95% were above 0 in a later analysis, which found that TCRs clustered in the first cohort also tended to co-occur in the 120 or so validation repertoires. In vitro tests confirmed that a few of the cytomegalovirus-associated TCR beta chains recognize cytomegalovirus antigens. The validation cohort had no HLA typing available for a later analysis, so co-occurrence within that cohort was assessed over all 120 or so repertoires. The authors suggested that the approach could potentially be extended to other disease states and immunological phenotypes. Most TCR sequences were seen in very few donors, while some public TCRs were found in many individuals.

The CDR3, cysteine through phenylalanine, is 12 amino acids long. CDR3 DNA only is kept here, 36 bases in frame from base 1. For CDR1 and CDR2, the germline V gene lists LGHNA and YSLEER. The V and J ends are trimmed by 6 bases and 11 bases, leaving 16 bases between them. The protocol used for the library was the immunoSEQ multiplex PCR assay. Turning to the authors' computational methods: To diagnose cytomegalovirus status from the catalog of TCR beta chain sequences, a statistical classification framework was built. In TCRdb, the immuneACCESS table is reduced to in-frame sequences with V and J assigned. These tables do not hold every clone; where another copy was compared, an unresolved V gene accounts for under half, and the others remain unexplained. V and J calls and clone size are given by that table; D and trimming were obtained from the DNA. This sample lists about 110,000 clones; almost 96% were detected once. The ten largest clones capture roughly 0.67% of the sample.

The donors belonged to the validation cohort of around 110 subjects, which was separate from the approximately 700-subject first cohort. This clone showed up just once. The antigen it binds to is not known. No much larger clonotype is one base removed from it; base qualities were not supplied. The receptor was derived from a woman between 18 and 29 years old in good health and CMV-seronegative. Sample: PBMCs. The V and J segments used are TRBV4-3 and TRBJ1-1; TRBD1 is possibly the D segment (5 matching bases). Here the CDR3 is given as CASRLDRGRAFF. In nucleotides, the sequence is TGCGCCAGCAGACTCGACCGGGGGAGGGCTTTCTTT.